A selection of T cell receptor beta chains follows, all from one sample in a study of memory CD8 T cells in hepatitis C reinfection. Clones were read by immunoSEQ multiplex PCR, and TCRdb kept only the in-frame ones, dropping some. The table records fewer than 50,000 clones, roughly 88% of them present only once. The sample was naive CD8+ T cells sorted from blood. These TCRs come from a man between 18 and 35 years old with hepatitis C virus infection. Both conserved end residues are trimmed from each CDR3.

TRBV27 | ASSRAGTGDYEQY
TRBV5-6 | ASSLLEQTGTEAF
TRBV4-1 | ASSLAGRLAYETQY
TRBV28 | ASSLTGKYEQY
TRBV14 | ASSQDATDRESTDTQY
TRBV5-1 | ASSLDGGNTEAF
TRBV27 | ASSVRAGGSTDTQY
TRBV6-1 | ASSDFGTGLFGSETQY
TRBV7-2 | ASSSEYQREGEQF
TRBV5-1 | ASSPSGGAGYNEQF
TRBV27 | ASSLGATAKNIQY
TRBV5-1 | ASSLDQRGRYNEQF
TRBV9 | ASSVDPAGANTEAF
TRBV11-3 | ASSPQGLAGGPGTDTQY
TRBV19 | ASSRGTGPPRLNTQY
TRBV27 | ASSLRGRADSYNEQF
TRBV19 | ASQTQGASNQPQH
TRBV19 | ASSTRLQVGGNTIY
TRBV7-8 | ASSLGWAESNQPQH
TRBV7-8 | ASSSASDSEKLF
TRBV19 | ASTAPGDNSPLH
TRBV5-4 | ASSPRGLTYEQY
TRBV7-9 | ASSLPGLASEQF
TRBV7-7 | ASIEGRQGAYEQY
TRBV6-5 | ASSYFAGGGDEQF
TRBV4-1 | ASSQAQGLNEQY
TRBV11-2 | ASSLEGQPTGELF
TRBV10-3 | AISEEGTDLSNNEQF
TRBV5-1 | ASSLWGTNEQY
TRBV10-3 | ASREAASYEQY
TRBV14 | ASSQDAGGPPDTQY
TRBV11-2 | ASSLGLAGDLYQETQY
TRBV7-9 | ASSSISGGHEQF
TRBV7-9 | ASRASSYNEQF
TRBV4-2 | ASSPLGQGRIGNTIY
TRBV10-1 | ASSPTDYNEQF
TRBV27 | ASSPRQGYGYT
TRBV27 | ASSWTGFPKNIQY
TRBV7-9 | ASSDRTYNEQF
TRBV15 | ATSITGLNTEAF
TRBV7-9 | ASSKSGRALNEQY
TRBV4-1 | ASSQDWQRGGQETQY
TRBV19 | ASSIGTGGQPQH
TRBV9 | ASTPTSGASKEQY
TRBV14 | ASSHPYPSTDTQY
TRBV11-2 | ASSPDTSGGADTQY
TRBV2 | ASSEGLTGGNEKLF
TRBV30 | AWAQEEASDTEAF
TRBV28 | ASSFPDRGDEQY
TRBV4-1 | ASSRASTGELF
TRBV6-5 | ASRRTALNEKLF
TRBV7-9 | ASSLGTGAVGDTEAF
TRBV19 | ASSNRDRGQDTQY
TRBV7-2 | ASSLGAGKETQH
TRBV11-2 | ASSPGLAGVAETQY
TRBV7-9 | ASSSQVDEQF
TRBV27 | ASSPYRADNSPLH
TRBV6-5 | AGSYSGRGTDTQY
TRBV11-2 | ASSQGQGYGYT